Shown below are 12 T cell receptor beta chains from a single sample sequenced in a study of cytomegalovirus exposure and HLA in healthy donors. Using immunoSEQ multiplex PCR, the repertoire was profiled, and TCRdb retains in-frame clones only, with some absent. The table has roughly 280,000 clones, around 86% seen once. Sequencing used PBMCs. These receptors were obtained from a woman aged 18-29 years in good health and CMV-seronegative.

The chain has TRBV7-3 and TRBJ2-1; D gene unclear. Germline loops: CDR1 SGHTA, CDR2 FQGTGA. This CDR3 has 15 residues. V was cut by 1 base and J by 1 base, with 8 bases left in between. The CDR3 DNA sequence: TGTGCCAGCAGCTTAAACCGAGGTTCCTACAATGAGCAGTTCTTC. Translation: CASSLNRGSYNEQFF.

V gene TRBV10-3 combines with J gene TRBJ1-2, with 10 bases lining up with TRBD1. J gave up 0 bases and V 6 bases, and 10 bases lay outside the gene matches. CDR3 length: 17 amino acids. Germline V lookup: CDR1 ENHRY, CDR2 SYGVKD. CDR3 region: CAIRKTDRGETNYGYTF. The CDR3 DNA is TGTGCCATCAGGAAAACGGACAGGGGGGAAACTAACTATGGCTACACCTTC.

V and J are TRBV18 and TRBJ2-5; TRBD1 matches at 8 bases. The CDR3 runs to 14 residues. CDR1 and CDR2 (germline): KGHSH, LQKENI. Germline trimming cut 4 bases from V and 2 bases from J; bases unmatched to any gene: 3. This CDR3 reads CASSLRQGQETQYF. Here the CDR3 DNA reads TGTGCCAGCTCACTTAGACAGGGGCAAGAGACCCAGTACTTC. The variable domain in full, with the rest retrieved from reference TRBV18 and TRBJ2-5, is NAGVMQNPRHLVRRRGQEARLRCSPMKGHSHVYWYRQLPEEGLKFMVYLQKENIIDESGMPKERFSAEFPKEGPSILRIQQVVRGDSAAYFCASSLRQGQETQYFGPGTRLLVL.

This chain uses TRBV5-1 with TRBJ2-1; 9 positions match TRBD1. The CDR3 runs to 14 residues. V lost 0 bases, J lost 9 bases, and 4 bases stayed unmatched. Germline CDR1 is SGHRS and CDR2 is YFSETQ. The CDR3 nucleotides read TGCGCCAGCAGCTTGGTCGGACAGGGGTCTGAGCAGTTCTTC. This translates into CASSLVGQGSEQFF.

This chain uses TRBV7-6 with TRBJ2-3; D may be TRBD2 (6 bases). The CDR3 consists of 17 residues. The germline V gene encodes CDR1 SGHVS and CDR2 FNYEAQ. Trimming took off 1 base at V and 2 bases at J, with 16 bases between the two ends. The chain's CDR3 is CASSLGRGQGLTDTQYF. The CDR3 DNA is TGTGCCAGCAGCTTAGGGAGAGGTCAGGGACTCACAGATACGCAGTATTTT.

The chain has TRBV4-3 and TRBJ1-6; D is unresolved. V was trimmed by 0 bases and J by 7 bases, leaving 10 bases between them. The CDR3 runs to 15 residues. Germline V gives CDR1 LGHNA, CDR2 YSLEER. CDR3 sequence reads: CASSQDPGWNSPLHF. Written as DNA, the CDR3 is TGCGCCAGCAGCCAAGACCCCGGGTGGAATTCACCCCTCCACTTT.

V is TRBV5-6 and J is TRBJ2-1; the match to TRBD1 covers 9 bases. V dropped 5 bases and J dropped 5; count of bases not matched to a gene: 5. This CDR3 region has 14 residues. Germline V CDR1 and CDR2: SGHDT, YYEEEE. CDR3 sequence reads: CASRRQGVDNEQFF. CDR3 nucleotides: TGTGCCAGCAGGAGACAGGGGGTCGACAATGAGCAGTTCTTC.

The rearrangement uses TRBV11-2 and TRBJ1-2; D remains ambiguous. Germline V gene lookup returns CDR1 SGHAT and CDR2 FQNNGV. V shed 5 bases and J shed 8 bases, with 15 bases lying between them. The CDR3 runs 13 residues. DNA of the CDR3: TGTGCCAGCAGCCCATCCCTCAGACAAGGCTACACCTTC. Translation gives CASSPSLRQGYTF.

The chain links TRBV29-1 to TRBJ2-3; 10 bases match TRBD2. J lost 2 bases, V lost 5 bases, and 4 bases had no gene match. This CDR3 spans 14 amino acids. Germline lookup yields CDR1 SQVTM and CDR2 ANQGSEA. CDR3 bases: TGCAGCGTTAGGACTAGCGGATACACAGATACGCAGTATTTT. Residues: CSVRTSGYTDTQYF.

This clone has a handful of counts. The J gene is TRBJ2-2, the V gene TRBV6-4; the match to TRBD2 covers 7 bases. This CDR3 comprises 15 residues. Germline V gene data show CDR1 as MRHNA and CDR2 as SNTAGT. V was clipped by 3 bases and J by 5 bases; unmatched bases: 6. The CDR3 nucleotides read TGTGCCAGCAGTGAGGAGACTAGCTTGACCGGGGAGCTGTTTTTT. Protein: CASSEETSLTGELFF.

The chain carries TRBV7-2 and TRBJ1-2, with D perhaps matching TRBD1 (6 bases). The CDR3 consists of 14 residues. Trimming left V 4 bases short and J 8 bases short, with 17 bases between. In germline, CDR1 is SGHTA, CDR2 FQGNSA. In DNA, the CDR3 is TGTGCCAGCAGCTCACAAACAGGGCCAGGAGGCTACACCTTC. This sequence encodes CASSSQTGPGGYTF.

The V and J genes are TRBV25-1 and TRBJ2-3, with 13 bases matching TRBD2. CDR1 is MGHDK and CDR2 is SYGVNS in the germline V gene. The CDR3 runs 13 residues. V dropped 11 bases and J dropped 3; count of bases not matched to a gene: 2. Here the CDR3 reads CASGLAGTDTQYF. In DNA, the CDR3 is TGTGCCTCGGGACTAGCGGGGACAGATACGCAGTATTTT. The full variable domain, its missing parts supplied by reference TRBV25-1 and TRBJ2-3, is EADIYQTPRYLVIGTGKKITLECSQTMGHDKMYWYQQDPGMELHLIHYSYGVNSTEKGDLSSESTVSRIRTEHFPLTLESARPSHTSQYLCASGLAGTDTQYFGPGTRLTVL.